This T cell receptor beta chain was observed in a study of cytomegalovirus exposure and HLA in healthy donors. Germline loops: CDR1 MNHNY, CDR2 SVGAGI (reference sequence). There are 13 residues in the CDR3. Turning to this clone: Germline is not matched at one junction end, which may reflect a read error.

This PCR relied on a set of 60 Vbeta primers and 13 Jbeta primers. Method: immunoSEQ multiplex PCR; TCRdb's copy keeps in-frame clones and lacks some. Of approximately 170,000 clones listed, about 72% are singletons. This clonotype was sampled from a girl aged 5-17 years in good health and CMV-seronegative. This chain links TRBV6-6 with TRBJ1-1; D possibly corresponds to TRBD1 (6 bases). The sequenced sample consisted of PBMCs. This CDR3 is CASSSSFRQAHIF. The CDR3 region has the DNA TGTGCCAGCAGTTCTTCCTTTAGACAGGCGCACATCTTT.